The sequence of this TCR beta chain was determined in a study of T cell responses to AZD1222 COVID-19 vaccine. This clone was found once. The antigen remains undetermined. The CDR3 is 13 amino acids. CDR1 and CDR2 from the germline V gene are KGHSH and LQKENI. V was shortened by 2 bases and J by 8 bases, with 12 bases between the two germline ends. The protocol was immunoSEQ multiplex PCR, while the TCRdb copy is restricted to in-frame clones and leaves out a portion. This sample has approximately 110,000 clones; approximately 96% occur once, and the top ten carry under 2.5%. Study-wide findings and caveats: Across the whole spike, CD4 TCRs peaked at regions 160-218 and 743-854.

The sample in question was peripheral blood, obtained on day 0 of AZD1222 vaccination. V is TRBV18 and J is TRBJ1-2; D may be TRBD1 (6 bases). This receptor was obtained from an adult in good health. DNA of the CDR3: TGTGCCAGCTCACCAGGGACACAAAAGGGCTACACCTTC. As protein: CASSPGTQKGYTF.